This is a list of T cell receptor beta chains from one sample in a study of Graves' ophthalmopathy and Graves' hyperthyroidism. TCRdb reprocessed the multiplex PCR reads with MiXCR, giving one entry per CDR3 protein. The sample comprises some 350,000 distinct CDR3 sequences, roughly 15% of which are singletons, and 2.4% rests with the top ten. The sample consisted of peripheral blood. These TCRs come from an adult woman with stable Graves' hyperthyroidism. Each CDR3 is given with its conserved first and last residue. The D gene is left open where the match is weak. Clone size, where shown, is once, few, many, or a class for clones that have expanded.

few	TRBJ1-1	TRBV4-1	TRBD1	CASSHRGSTEAFF	TGCGCCAGCAGCCACAGGGGGAGCACTGAAGCTTTCTTT
few	TRBJ1-3	TRBV18	NA	CASSSGTGFAPGNTTYF	NA
many	TRBJ2-7	TRBV5-6	TRBD2	CASSPSGSDEQYF	TGTGCCAGCAGCCCTAGCGGGAGTGACGAGCAGTACTTC
many	TRBJ2-7	TRBV12-3/TRBV12-4	TRBD2	CASSLELAGNYEQYF	TGTGCCAGCAGTTTGGAGCTAGCGGGCAACTACGAGCAGTACTTC
many	TRBJ1-5	TRBV19	NA	CASSIPPGRVSNQPQHF	TGTGCCAGTAGTATTCCCCCCGGACGTGTTAGCAATCAGCCCCAGCATTTT
many	TRBJ2-6	TRBV27	NA	CASRNPGVSGANVLTF	TGTGCCAGCAGGAACCCGGGAGTCTCTGGGGCCAACGTCCTGACTTTC
many	TRBJ2-2	TRBV27	NA	CASRQEIGELFF	TGTGCCAGTCGACAGGAAATCGGGGAGCTGTTTTTT
many	TRBJ1-2	TRBV6-1	NA	CASSQGWEGYTF	TGTGCCAGCTCCCAGGGGTGGGAGGGCTACACCTTC
few	TRBJ2-7	TRBV30	TRBD2	CAWRGTSGIYEQYF	TGTGCCTGGAGGGGGACTAGCGGGATTTACGAGCAGTACTTC
medium-sized	TRBJ1-1	TRBV12-3/TRBV12-4	TRBD1	CASRLDRGPEAFF	TGTGCCAGCAGATTGGACAGGGGACCTGAAGCTTTCTTT
many	TRBJ1-2	TRBV10-3	TRBD1	CAISPRDRDGYTF	TGTGCCATCAGTCCCCGGGACAGGGATGGCTACACCTTC
NA	TRBJ2-2	TRBV9	NA	CASSVRAPQAGELFF	TGTGCCAGCAGCGTAAGGGCCCCCCAGGCCGGGGAGCTGTTTTTT
many	TRBJ2-7	TRBV7-8	NA	CASSPRAYYEQYF	TGTGCCAGCAGCCCCCGGGCCTACTACGAGCAGTACTTC
many	TRBJ1-5	TRBV27	NA	CASSVGASNQPQHF	TGTGCCAGCTCGGTGGGGGCTAGCAATCAGCCCCAGCATTTT
many	TRBJ2-7	TRBV7-6	NA	CASSPNRDIFYEQYF	TGTGCCAGCAGCCCGAACCGGGACATTTTCTACGAGCAGTACTTC
few	TRBJ2-7	TRBV29-1	NA	CSASAWPGSYEQYF	TGCAGCGCATCCGCTTGGCCGGGCTCCTACGAGCAGTACTTC
NA	TRBJ1-5	TRBV27	NA	CASRAGNSNQPQHF	TGTGCCAGCAGGGCAGGGAATAGCAATCAGCCCCAGCATTTT
many	TRBJ2-5	TRBV5-6	TRBD1	CASSLGQPPETQYF	TGTGCCAGCAGCCTGGGACAGCCCCCGGAGACCCAGTACTTC
many	TRBJ2-7	TRBV2	NA	CASSYAGMQYF	TGTGCCAGCAGCTATGCGGGGATGCAGTACTTC
many	TRBJ1-5	TRBV27	NA	CASRTWDQPQHF	TGTGCCAGCCGAACCTGGGATCAGCCCCAGCATTTT
many	TRBJ2-7	TRBV12-3/TRBV12-4	NA	CASSPQQGYYEQYF	TGTGCCAGCAGCCCCCAACAGGGCTACTACGAGCAGTACTTC
many	TRBJ1-1	TRBV12-3/TRBV12-4	NA	CASSSKWGVGTEAFF	TGTGCCAGCAGTTCAAAGTGGGGGGTTGGAACTGAAGCTTTCTTT
many	TRBJ2-2	TRBV28	NA	CASTPGGSVGELFF	TGTGCCAGCACCCCGGGTGGTAGTGTCGGGGAGCTGTTTTTT
once	TRBJ1-5	TRBV2	NA	CASSEGGFFDRSGQPQHF	TGTGCCAGCAGTGAAGGTGGCTTTTTCGACAGGTCCGGTCAGCCCCAGCATTTT
many	TRBJ2-7	TRBV7-2	TRBD2	CASSSGGGAYEQYF	TGTGCCAGCAGCTCCGGGGGGGGAGCCTACGAGCAGTACTTC
few	TRBJ2-7	TRBV4-1	NA	CASSQETTAGPYEQYF	TGCGCCAGCAGCCAAGAAACGACAGCGGGCCCTTACGAGCAGTACTTC
many	TRBJ1-5	TRBV6-1	TRBD1	CASREGTGYNQPQHF	TGTGCCAGCAGAGAAGGGACAGGTTACAATCAGCCCCAGCATTTT
NA	TRBJ1-1	TRBV6-2/TRBV6-3	NA	CASSVRASNNDAFF	TGTGCCAGCAGTGTCCGGGCCAGCAACAATGACGCTTTCTTT
NA	TRBJ2-2	TRBV18	NA	CASSPAKADTGELFF	TGTGCCAGCTCACCAGCTAAAGCGGACACCGGGGAGCTGTTTTTT
many	TRBJ2-2	TRBV12-3/TRBV12-4	TRBD1	CASSPLGQVNTGELFF	TGTGCCAGCAGCCCCCTCGGACAGGTTAACACCGGGGAGCTGTTTTTT
many	TRBJ2-5	TRBV6-1	TRBD2	CASSKGLGGETQYF	TGTGCCAGCAGTAAGGGACTAGGCGGAGAGACCCAGTACTTC
many	TRBJ1-2	TRBV6-1	NA	CASSERPYDYGYTF	TGTGCCAGCAGTGAAAGACCGTATGACTATGGCTACACCTTC
many	TRBJ2-7	TRBV12-3/TRBV12-4	TRBD1	CASSLWQGASLPYEQYF	TGTGCCAGCAGTTTATGGCAGGGGGCATCCCTACCCTACGAGCAGTACTTC
few	TRBJ2-7	TRBV4-1	NA	CASGQVPTAGYEQYF	TGCGCCAGCGGCCAAGTCCCCACGGCGGGGTACGAGCAGTACTTC
many	TRBJ1-5	TRBV7-2	TRBD1	CASSLRGGGNQPQHF	TGTGCCAGCAGCCTCAGGGGGGGGGGCAATCAGCCCCAGCATTTT
few	TRBJ2-3	TRBV9	TRBD2	CASSVGTSGSTDTQYF	TGTGCCAGCAGCGTAGGGACTAGCGGGAGCACAGATACGCAGTATTTT
many	TRBJ2-7	TRBV11-2	NA	CASSGGTLYEQYF	TGTGCCAGCAGCGGCGGGACTCTCTACGAGCAGTACTTC
many	TRBJ2-4	TRBV5-6	NA	CASSLGAGLAKNIQYF	TGTGCCAGCAGCTTGGGGGCAGGGCTAGCCAAAAACATTCAGTACTTC
NA	TRBJ2-7	TRBV18	TRBD2	CASSPPDLAGTYEQYF	TGTGCCAGCTCACCACCGGATCTAGCGGGGACCTACGAGCAGTACTTC
many	TRBJ2-7	TRBV7-8	NA	CASSSEVIIYEQYF	TGTGCCAGCAGCTCCGAAGTGATAATCTACGAGCAGTACTTC
many	TRBJ1-2	TRBV28	NA	CASSQFAGGYTF	TGTGCCAGCAGCCAATTTGCAGGGGGCTACACCTTC
many	TRBJ2-6	TRBV28	NA	CASSSLSAGANVLTF	TGTGCCAGCAGTTCTCTCTCGGCTGGGGCCAACGTCCTGACTTTC
many	TRBJ1-6	TRBV20-1	TRBD1	CSARSGTGGSPLHF	TGCAGTGCCAGGTCCGGGACAGGGGGTTCACCCCTCCACTTT
many	TRBJ2-7	TRBV7-9	TRBD1	CASSTEQGEQYF	TGTGCCAGCAGCACGGAACAGGGGGAGCAGTACTTC
many	TRBJ2-7	TRBV6-2/TRBV6-3	NA	CASSSTSPQLYEQYF	TGTGCCAGCAGTTCCACTAGTCCCCAGCTCTACGAGCAGTACTTC
many	TRBJ1-2	TRBV11-1	NA	CASSLVTADTPMWYTF	TGTGCCAGCAGCTTAGTGACGGCCGATACCCCTATGTGGTACACCTTC
NA	TRBJ2-4	TRBV3-1	TRBD2	CASSQLAGQNIQYF	TGTGCCAGCAGCCAACTAGCGGGGCAAAACATTCAGTACTTC
many	TRBJ2-7	TRBV6-2/TRBV6-3	TRBD2	CASSYDSLAGGPYEQYF	TGTGCCAGCAGTTACGACTCCCTAGCGGGAGGACCCTACGAGCAGTACTTC
many	TRBJ2-5	TRBV2	NA	CASSDLGDQETQYF	TGTGCCAGCAGTGATTTGGGTGATCAAGAGACCCAGTACTTC
many	TRBJ1-2	TRBV6-1	NA	CASSPGNYGYTF	TGTGCCAGCAGTCCGGGTAACTATGGCTACACCTTC
many	TRBJ2-7	TRBV15	TRBD2	CATSREWWAGGLSYEQYF	TGTGCCACCAGCAGAGAGTGGTGGGCGGGAGGTCTGTCCTACGAGCAGTACTTC
many	TRBJ2-7	TRBV5-1	TRBD2	CASSLETTGTSGRTGYEQYF	TGCGCCAGCAGCTTGGAGACCACCGGGACTAGCGGGAGGACCGGCTACGAGCAGTACTTC
many	TRBJ1-5	TRBV6-2/TRBV6-3	NA	CASSYAENQPQHF	TGTGCCAGCAGTTACGCCGAAAATCAGCCCCAGCATTTT
many	TRBJ1-5	TRBV7-6	TRBD1	CASSPRTGFQPQHF	TGTGCCAGCAGCCCACGGACAGGGTTTCAGCCCCAGCATTTT
NA	TRBJ2-7	TRBV3-1	NA	CASSQVGWGSIPTYEQYF	TGTGCCAGCAGCCAAGTTGGTTGGGGATCGATTCCTACCTACGAGCAGTACTTC
many	TRBJ2-2	TRBV29-1	TRBD2	CSVEGTTPGGELFF	TGCAGCGTTGAGGGGACTACCCCGGGGGGGGAGCTGTTTTTT
many	TRBJ2-2	TRBV5-1	NA	CASSLSIFTGELFF	TGCGCCAGCAGCTTGTCGATATTCACCGGGGAGCTGTTTTTT
many	TRBJ1-2	TRBV28	NA	CASTLLGPNYGYTF	TGTGCCAGCACCTTACTGGGTCCTAACTATGGCTACACCTTC
NA	TRBJ2-7	TRBV11-2	NA	CASSPHNYKQYF	TGTGCCAGCAGCCCCCACAACTACAAGCAGTACTTC
NA	TRBJ2-7	TRBV7-2	TRBD2	CASSSYRDYSYEQYF	TGTGCCAGCAGCTCCTACCGGGACTACTCCTACGAGCAGTACTTC